These T cell receptor beta chains were read from a single sample in a study of graft-versus-host responses after intestinal transplantation. Their specific antigens are unknown. Profiled with immunoSEQ multiplex PCR; TCRdb holds only in-frame clones, not every one. The sample yields about 120,000 clones, roughly 93% seen once. Here the sequenced sample was unstimulated CD8+ T cells sorted from spleen or lymph node cells, taken before intestinal transplant. The origin of the receptors is a human donor who received an intestinal transplant. CDR3s include the opening cysteine and the closing phenylalanine or tryptophan. The order of the fields is V gene, clone size, D gene, J gene, CDR3 DNA, CDR3 protein. The D gene is left open where the match is weak. Where a row states a size, it is once, few, many or the class of an expanded clone; other rows omit it.

TRBV29-1	once	-	TRBJ2-2	TGCAGCGTTGAAGGTGGCCAGGGAGGTACCGGGGAGCTGTTTTTT	CSVEGGQGGTGELFF
TRBV11-2	-	-	TRBJ2-7	TGTGCCAGCAGCCCCAGCGCGGCGGGATGGGCCTACGAGCAGTACTTC	CASSPSAAGWAYEQYF
TRBV9	-	TRBD2	TRBJ2-1	TGTGCCAGCAGCGTTTCCCCCGGGACTAGCGGGAGTTTTAATGAGCAGTTCTTC	CASSVSPGTSGSFNEQFF
TRBV7-9	-	TRBD1	TRBJ2-2	TGTGCCAGCAGAGCCGGGACAGGGGGCCCAGCCGGGGAGCTGTTTTTT	CASRAGTGGPAGELFF
TRBV27	-	-	TRBJ1-2	TGTGCCAGCAGTTTATCTGCACAGGAGTATGGCTACACCTTC	CASSLSAQEYGYTF
TRBV9	-	TRBD1	TRBJ2-1	TGTGCCAGCAGCGTACCCCCGACAGGGGGCCATGAGCAGTTCTTC	CASSVPPTGGHEQFF
TRBV2	-	-	TRBJ2-7	TGTGCCAGCAAGTCCACTAGCTCCTACGAGCAGTACTTC	CASKSTSSYEQYF
TRBV7-3	-	TRBD2	TRBJ2-1	TGTGCCAGCAGCTTAGCGGGAGGTTACAATGAGCAGTTCTTC	CASSLAGGYNEQFF
TRBV7-9	-	-	TRBJ2-1	TGTGCCAGCAGCCCCCCCCAGCTTGGCTCCTACAATGAGCAGTTCTTC	CASSPPQLGSYNEQFF
TRBV2	-	-	TRBJ1-4	TGTGCCAGCATGTCAGGGGTGGCGGCTAATGAAAAACTGTTTTTT	CASMSGVAANEKLFF
TRBV9	-	-	TRBJ2-1	TGTGCCAGCAGCCTAAGCGGGTCCTACAATGAGCAGTTCTTC	CASSLSGSYNEQFF
TRBV28	once	-	TRBJ1-4	TGTGCCAGCAGTCGCAGGGCGGGTGAAGGAAAACTGTTTTTT	CASSRRAGEGKLFF
TRBV27	-	-	TRBJ1-5	TGTGCCAGCAGTTCACGAGGCCCCAATCAGCCCCAGCATTTT	CASSSRGPNQPQHF
TRBV7-3	once	TRBD2	TRBJ2-1	TGTGCCAGCAGCCCACTAGCGGGAGGGCGGGATGAGCAGTTCTTC	CASSPLAGGRDEQFF
TRBV14	-	-	TRBJ1-2	TGTGCCAGCAGCCAAGTGAGGGCCCCCTATGGCTACACCTTC	CASSQVRAPYGYTF
TRBV6-1	-	TRBD1	TRBJ1-2	TGTGCCAGCAGTTCAGACAGGGGCCCCTATGGCTACACCTTC	CASSSDRGPYGYTF
TRBV9	-	-	TRBJ2-5	TGTGCCAGCAGCGTAGTCCCGCAAGAGACCCAGTACTTC	CASSVVPQETQYF
TRBV6-1	-	-	TRBJ2-7	TGTGCCAGCATGAGGCAGCCGCACGAGCAGTACTTC	CASMRQPHEQYF
TRBV6-5	-	-	TRBJ1-1	TGTGCCAGCAGTCTCGGACAGTCCGACACTGAAGCTTTCTTT	CASSLGQSDTEAFF
TRBV30	-	-	TRBJ2-2	TGTGCCTGTAGGCAGGAGAACACCGGGGAGCTGTTTTTT	CACRQENTGELFF
TRBV7-3	-	TRBD2	TRBJ2-7	TGTGCCAGCAGCTTGACTAGCGGGAGTTCCCACGAGCAGTACTTC	CASSLTSGSSHEQYF
TRBV7-9	-	-	TRBJ2-3	TGTGCCAGCAGCCGAGTCACGGGAGAGAAGGCAGATACGCAGTATTTT	CASSRVTGEKADTQYF
TRBV27	-	-	TRBJ1-1	TGTGCCAGCAGTTTATCGGGGGGAATCATGAACACTGAAGCTTTCTTT	CASSLSGGIMNTEAFF
TRBV7-6	-	-	TRBJ1-5	TGTGCCAGCAGCGAAGGGGACGGGGGGCCCCAGCATTTT	CASSEGDGGPQHF
TRBV5-6	-	-	TRBJ2-7	TGTGCCAGCAGTCCGAGGTGGGGGTACGAGCAGTACTTC	CASSPRWGYEQYF
TRBV16	once	-	TRBJ2-1	TGTGCCAGCAGCCAATCGGTGGGCGGGGCCGGGGGCAATGAGCAGTTCTTC	CASSQSVGGAGGNEQFF
TRBV4-1	-	-	TRBJ1-5	TGCGCCAGCAGCTCCGGACAGTATCCACATCAGCCCCAGCATTTT	CASSSGQYPHQPQHF
TRBV9	-	TRBD1	TRBJ2-4	TGTGCCAGCAGCGAAAGAACAGGGGAGAGCGGCATTCAGTACTTC	CASSERTGESGIQYF
TRBV10-1	-	TRBD2	TRBJ2-7	TGCGCCAGCAGTGGATCCAGCGGGAGTTCCTACGAGCAGTACTTC	CASSGSSGSSYEQYF
TRBV5-1	-	-	TRBJ2-3	TGCGCCAGCAGCTTGGAAGGGAATACGCAGTATTTT	CASSLEGNTQYF
TRBV11-2	-	-	TRBJ2-5	TGTGCCAGCAGCTTAGATTGGAGTAGCGCAGAGACCCAGTACTTC	CASSLDWSSAETQYF
TRBV7-9	-	-	TRBJ2-1	TGTGCCAGCAAGAGGGACGCCTACAATGAGCAGTTCTTC	CASKRDAYNEQFF
TRBV27	-	-	TRBJ2-3	TGTGCCAGCAGTTTCCCCAAAGATACGCAGTATTTT	CASSFPKDTQYF
TRBV19	-	-	TRBJ1-3	TGTGCCAGTAGTCCCTTCGGGGGCTCTGGAAACACCATATATTTT	CASSPFGGSGNTIYF
TRBV4-1	-	-	TRBJ2-7	TGCGCCAGCAGTCCAACGATCGGAGAGCAGTACTTC	CASSPTIGEQYF
TRBV11-2	once	TRBD1	TRBJ2-7	TGTGCCAGCAGCATTGGACAGGCCTACGAGCAGTACTTC	CASSIGQAYEQYF
TRBV7-9	-	TRBD1	TRBJ1-1	TGTGCCAGCAGATCTGACAGGGGTCGAGCTTTCTTT	CASRSDRGRAFF
TRBV4-2	-	TRBD2	TRBJ2-7	TGTGCCAGCAGCCAAGGTCGACTAGCGGAACTTTACGAGCAGTACTTC	CASSQGRLAELYEQYF
TRBV29-1	-	-	TRBJ1-2	TGCAGCGTTGAGAACCCGTTAGTCTATGGCTACACCTTC	CSVENPLVYGYTF
TRBV27	-	TRBD2	TRBJ2-1	TGTGCCAGCAGTCTCTCCAGCGGGATCCATGAGCAGTTCTTC	CASSLSSGIHEQFF
TRBV30	-	-	TRBJ1-2	TGTGCCTGGAGTGTAAGTTTTGGGGAAGGCTACACCTTC	CAWSVSFGEGYTF
TRBV9	-	-	TRBJ2-1	TGTGCCAGCAGCGCCTCCGGCATGGAGCAGTTCTTC	CASSASGMEQFF
TRBV5-4	-	-	TRBJ1-4	TGTGCCAGCAGCTCACAACGGGAAACCCTTTTT	CASSSQRETLF
TRBV6-6	-	-	TRBJ2-7	TGTGCCAGCAGTTGGTCTAGCAGCTCCTACGAGCAGTACTTC	CASSWSSSSYEQYF
TRBV19	few	-	TRBJ1-2	TGTGCCAGTAGTAGCGACAGAGTTGGTGGCTACACCTTC	CASSSDRVGGYTF
TRBV5-1	-	-	TRBJ2-7	TGCGCCAGCACCCAACCTGGGGCCTACGAGCAGTACTTC	CASTQPGAYEQYF
TRBV14	-	TRBD2	TRBJ2-1	TGTGCCAGCAGCCTCCGTAGCGGGAGCGCGCGGATCGAGCAGTTCTTC	CASSLRSGSARIEQFF
TRBV9	-	-	TRBJ1-2	TGTGCCAGCAGCCCGCTAATTGGGGGTTTGGATGGCTACACCTTC	CASSPLIGGLDGYTF
TRBV5-6	-	TRBD1	TRBJ2-1	TGTGCCAGCAGCTGGGAAGGGACAGTCTCCCCTGTTGAGCAGTTCTTC	CASSWEGTVSPVEQFF
TRBV27	once	-	TRBJ2-5	TGTGCCAGCAGCTCACTAGAGGAGACCCAGTACTTC	CASSSLEETQYF